This is a list of T cell receptor beta chains from one sample in a study of OX40 agonist ivuxolimab in advanced cancers. Measured with immunoSEQ multiplex PCR; TCRdb has only the in-frame clones, and not every one. Seen here are tens of thousands of clones, 90% observed once, and the top ten hold approximately 2%. The input for sequencing was CD4+ or CD8+ T cells sorted from blood, taken in a trial of the OX40 agonist ivuxolimab. The receptors were gathered from an adult with an advanced solid tumor such as melanoma, head and neck, liver or kidney cancer. Each CDR3 is given with its conserved first and last residue. Fields, in order: D gene, clone size, V gene, J gene, CDR3 protein, CDR3 DNA. The D gene is left open where the match is weak. Rows give clone size only sometimes, using once, few, many, or a class for an expanded clone.

D: -
size: -
V: TRBV11-3
J: TRBJ1-2
CDR3: CASSRGNYGYTF
DNA: TGTGCCAGCAGCCGGGGGAACTATGGCTACACCTTC

D: TRBD2
size: -
V: TRBV10-3
J: TRBJ2-2
CDR3: CAISEREGDTGELFF
DNA: TGTGCCATCAGTGAGCGGGAGGGGGACACCGGGGAGCTGTTTTTT

D: -
size: -
V: TRBV5-1
J: TRBJ2-3
CDR3: CASSLGVSTDTQYF
DNA: TGCGCCAGCAGCTTAGGGGTAAGCACAGATACGCAGTATTTT

D: TRBD2
size: -
V: TRBV5-6
J: TRBJ2-3
CDR3: CASSFRLAGQYF
DNA: TGTGCCAGCAGCTTTAGACTAGCCGGCCAGTATTTT

D: TRBD1
size: -
V: TRBV29-1
J: TRBJ1-1
CDR3: CSVAKAGGVTEAFF
DNA: TGCAGCGTTGCAAAGGCAGGGGGAGTGACTGAAGCTTTCTTT

D: TRBD2
size: few
V: TRBV4-1
J: TRBJ2-7
CDR3: CASSLLAGDSSYEQYF
DNA: TGCGCCAGCAGCCTCCTTGCGGGAGACAGCTCCTACGAGCAGTACTTC

D: -
size: -
V: TRBV10-2
J: TRBJ2-7
CDR3: CASSEFTISYEQYF
DNA: TGCGCCAGCAGTGAGTTTACGATTTCCTACGAGCAGTACTTC

D: TRBD2
size: -
V: TRBV6-1
J: TRBJ2-2
CDR3: CASTGGQTITGELFF
DNA: TGTGCCAGCACGGGGGGGCAGACGATAACCGGGGAGCTGTTTTTT

D: -
size: -
V: TRBV18
J: TRBJ1-1
CDR3: CASSPPTNTEAFF
DNA: TGTGCCAGCTCACCACCGACGAACACTGAAGCTTTCTTT

D: TRBD1
size: -
V: TRBV5-1
J: TRBJ1-2
CDR3: CASSLDRGGFDGYTF
DNA: TGCGCCAGCAGCCTGGACAGGGGAGGGTTTGATGGCTACACCTTC

D: -
size: -
V: TRBV28
J: TRBJ1-4
CDR3: CASSLTPGGEKLFF
DNA: TGTGCCAGCAGTTTAACGCCTGGGGGTGAAAAACTGTTTTTT

D: -
size: -
V: TRBV7-2
J: TRBJ1-3
CDR3: CASSLDSGDGNTIYF
DNA: TGTGCCAGCAGCTTAGATTCCGGGGATGGAAACACCATATATTTT

D: -
size: -
V: TRBV30
J: TRBJ2-1
CDR3: CAWARSTNEQFF
DNA: TGTGCCTGGGCGAGGAGTACTAATGAGCAGTTCTTC

D: TRBD1
size: -
V: TRBV15
J: TRBJ2-1
CDR3: CATSPRTGPNEQFF
DNA: TGTGCCACCAGCCCTCGGACAGGGCCCAATGAGCAGTTCTTC

D: TRBD2
size: few
V: TRBV29-1
J: TRBJ2-3
CDR3: CSVDGATSGSTDTQYF
DNA: TGCAGCGTTGATGGAGCGACTAGCGGTAGCACAGATACGCAGTATTTT

D: -
size: -
V: TRBV19
J: TRBJ2-5
CDR3: CASGGTGQETQYF
DNA: TGTGCCAGCGGGGGAACAGGACAAGAGACCCAGTACTTC

D: -
size: -
V: TRBV28
J: TRBJ2-7
CDR3: CASSIVGGVKLRYF
DNA: TGTGCCAGCAGTATTGTGGGCGGGGTTAAACTTCGGTACTTC

D: TRBD1
size: -
V: TRBV5-4
J: TRBJ1-3
CDR3: CASSLQGAGGNTIYF
DNA: TGTGCCAGCAGCCTACAGGGGGCGGGTGGAAACACCATATATTTT

D: -
size: -
V: TRBV5-3
J: TRBJ1-1
CDR3: CAKKGRRENTEAFF
DNA: TGTGCCAAGAAGGGGAGGCGGGAAAACACTGAAGCTTTCTTT

D: TRBD1
size: -
V: TRBV7-7
J: TRBJ2-3
CDR3: CASSSGTGENTDTQYF
DNA: TGTGCTAGCAGCTCCGGGACAGGAGAAAACACAGATACGCAGTATTTT

D: -
size: -
V: TRBV6-1
J: TRBJ1-3
CDR3: CASSGAGVGNTIYF
DNA: TGTGCCAGCAGTGGGGCTGGGGTTGGAAACACCATATATTTT

D: -
size: -
V: TRBV28
J: TRBJ2-7
CDR3: CASSLSAYEQYF
DNA: TGTGCCAGCAGTTTATCTGCCTACGAGCAGTACTTC

D: TRBD1
size: -
V: TRBV6-5
J: TRBJ1-3
CDR3: CASSSGTAVNTIYF
DNA: TGTGCCAGCAGCTCCGGGACAGCGGTAAACACCATATATTTT

D: TRBD1
size: -
V: TRBV10-2
J: TRBJ2-2
CDR3: CASSRQGSYTGELFF
DNA: TGCGCCAGCAGTAGACAGGGGAGCTACACCGGGGAGCTGTTTTTT

D: -
size: -
V: TRBV5-1
J: TRBJ2-2
CDR3: CASSIENTGELFF
DNA: TGCGCCAGCAGCATAGAGAACACCGGGGAGCTGTTTTTT

D: TRBD1
size: -
V: TRBV6-5
J: TRBJ1-2
CDR3: CASSPGQGRYTF
DNA: TGTGCCAGCAGCCCCGGACAGGGGCGATACACCTTC

D: -
size: -
V: TRBV30
J: TRBJ1-4
CDR3: CAWSVPRQAGEKLFF
DNA: TGTGCCTGGAGTGTACCCCGACAGGCAGGGGAAAAACTGTTTTTT

D: -
size: -
V: TRBV6-1
J: TRBJ1-4
CDR3: CASSTNRAVGEKLFF
DNA: TGTGCCAGCAGTACTAACAGGGCGGTAGGGGAAAAACTGTTTTTT

D: TRBD2
size: -
V: TRBV15
J: TRBJ2-1
CDR3: CATSPMAGLAGVYNEQFF
DNA: TGTGCCACCAGCCCAATGGCGGGACTAGCGGGAGTCTACAATGAGCAGTTCTTC

D: TRBD1
size: -
V: TRBV2
J: TRBJ1-1
CDR3: CASRPTGLNTEAFF
DNA: TGTGCCAGCAGGCCGACAGGGTTGAACACTGAAGCTTTCTTT

D: -
size: -
V: TRBV9
J: TRBJ2-7
CDR3: CASSVDPGTYEQYF
DNA: TGTGCCAGCAGCGTAGATCCGGGGACCTACGAGCAGTACTTC

D: TRBD1
size: -
V: TRBV9
J: TRBJ2-7
CDR3: CASSAGDSLSYEQYF
DNA: TGTGCCAGCAGCGCTGGGGACAGTCTCTCCTACGAGCAGTACTTC

D: -
size: -
V: TRBV19
J: TRBJ2-5
CDR3: CASSGGLRETQYF
DNA: TGTGCCAGTAGCGGCGGACTAAGAGAGACCCAGTACTTC

D: -
size: -
V: TRBV1
J: TRBJ1-4
CDR3: CTSSQDWGLQVKLFF
DNA: TGCACCAGCAGCCAAGATTGGGGGCTACAGGTTAAACTGTTTTTT

D: -
size: -
V: TRBV5-6
J: TRBJ2-1
CDR3: CASSPLGPYNEQFF
DNA: TGTGCCAGCAGCCCGCTGGGGCCCTACAATGAGCAGTTCTTC

D: TRBD2
size: -
V: TRBV11-3
J: TRBJ2-3
CDR3: CASSLDPALAGADTQYF
DNA: TGTGCCAGCAGCTTAGATCCGGCCCTAGCGGGAGCAGATACGCAGTATTTT

D: TRBD2
size: -
V: TRBV10-3
J: TRBJ2-3
CDR3: CAISEQTSGGSLTTQYF
DNA: TGTGCCATCAGTGAGCAGACTAGCGGGGGAAGCCTAACTACGCAGTATTTT

D: -
size: -
V: TRBV2
J: TRBJ2-7
CDR3: CASSEESEQYF
DNA: TGTGCCAGCAGTGAAGAGAGCGAGCAGTACTTC

D: TRBD1
size: -
V: TRBV28
J: TRBJ1-5
CDR3: CASGTGGASQPQHF
DNA: TGTGCCAGCGGAACAGGGGGCGCTTCTCAGCCCCAGCATTTT

D: -
size: -
V: TRBV27
J: TRBJ2-5
CDR3: CASSRQRGVETQYF
DNA: TGTGCCAGCAGTCGCCAAAGGGGGGTAGAGACCCAGTACTTC